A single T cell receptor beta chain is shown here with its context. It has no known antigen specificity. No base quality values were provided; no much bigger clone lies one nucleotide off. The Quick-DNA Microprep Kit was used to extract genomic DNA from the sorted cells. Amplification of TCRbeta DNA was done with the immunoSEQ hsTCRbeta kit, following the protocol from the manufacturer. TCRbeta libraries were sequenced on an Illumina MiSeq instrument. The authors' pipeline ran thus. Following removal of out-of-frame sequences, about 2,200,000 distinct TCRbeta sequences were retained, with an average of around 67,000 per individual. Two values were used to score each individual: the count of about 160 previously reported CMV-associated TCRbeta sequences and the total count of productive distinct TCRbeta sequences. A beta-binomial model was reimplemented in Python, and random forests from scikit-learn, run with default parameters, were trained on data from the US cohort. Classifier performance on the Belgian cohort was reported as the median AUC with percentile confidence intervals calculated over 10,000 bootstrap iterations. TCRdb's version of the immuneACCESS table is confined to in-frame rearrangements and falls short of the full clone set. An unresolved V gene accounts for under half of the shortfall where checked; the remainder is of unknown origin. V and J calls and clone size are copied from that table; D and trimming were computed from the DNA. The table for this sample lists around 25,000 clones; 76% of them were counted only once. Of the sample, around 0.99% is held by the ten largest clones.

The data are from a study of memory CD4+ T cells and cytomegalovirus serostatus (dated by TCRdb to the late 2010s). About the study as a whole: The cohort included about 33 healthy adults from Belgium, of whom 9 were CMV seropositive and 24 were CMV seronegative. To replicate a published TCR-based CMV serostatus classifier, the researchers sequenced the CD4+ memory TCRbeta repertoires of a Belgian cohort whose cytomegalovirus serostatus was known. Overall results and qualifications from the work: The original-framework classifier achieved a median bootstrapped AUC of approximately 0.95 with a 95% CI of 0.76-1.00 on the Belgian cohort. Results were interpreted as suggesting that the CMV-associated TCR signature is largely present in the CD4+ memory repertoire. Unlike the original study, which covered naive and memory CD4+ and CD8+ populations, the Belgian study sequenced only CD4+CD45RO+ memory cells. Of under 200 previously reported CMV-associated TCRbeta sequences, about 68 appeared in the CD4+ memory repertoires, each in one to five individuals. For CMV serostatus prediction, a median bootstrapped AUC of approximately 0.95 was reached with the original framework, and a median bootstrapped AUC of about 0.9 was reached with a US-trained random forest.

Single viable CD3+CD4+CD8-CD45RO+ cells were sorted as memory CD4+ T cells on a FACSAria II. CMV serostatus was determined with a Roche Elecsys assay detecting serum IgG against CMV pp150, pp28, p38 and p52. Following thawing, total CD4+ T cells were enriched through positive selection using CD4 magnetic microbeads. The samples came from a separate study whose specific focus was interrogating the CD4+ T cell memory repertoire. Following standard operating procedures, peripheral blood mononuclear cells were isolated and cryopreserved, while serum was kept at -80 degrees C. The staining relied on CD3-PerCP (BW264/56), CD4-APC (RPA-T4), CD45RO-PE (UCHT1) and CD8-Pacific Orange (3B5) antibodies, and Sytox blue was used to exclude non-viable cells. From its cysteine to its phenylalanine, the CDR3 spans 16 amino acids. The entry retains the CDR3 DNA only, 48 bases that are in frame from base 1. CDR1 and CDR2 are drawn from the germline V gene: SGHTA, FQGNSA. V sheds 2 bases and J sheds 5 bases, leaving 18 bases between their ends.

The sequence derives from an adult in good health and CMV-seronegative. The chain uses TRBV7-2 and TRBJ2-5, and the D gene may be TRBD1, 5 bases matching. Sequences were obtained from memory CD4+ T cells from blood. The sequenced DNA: TGTGCCAGCAGCTTACGGGTGGGGCCTACTGGGGAGACCCAGTACTTC. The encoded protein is CASSLRVGPTGETQYF.